The sample holds a few counts of the clone carrying this T cell receptor beta chain. Its antigen is still unknown. These data belong to a study of quantifying T cell responses using KT2 cells. Background on the study: cDNA was made from DNase-treated RNA using alpha and beta constant primers. A predetermined fluorescence threshold ended the second PCR, run as a qPCR. Study-wide results and caveats: Even the lowest spike-in, about one KT2 cell per 100,000 PBMC, yielded detectable KT2 sequences.

KT2 cells were mixed with fixed PBMC numbers at varying ratios. A single-stranded UMI oligo with SP2 sequence was ligated to cDNA 3' ends. First-round PCR used three to four cycles and beta primers RC1.1 and RC1.2 covering TRBC1 and TRBC2. TCRdb reanalysed the UMI-ligation and nested PCR reads using MiXCR and keeps one entry per CDR3 protein. The sample consists of 39,000 or so distinct CDR3 sequences, more than 15% of them appearing once. V was trimmed by 4 bases and J by 3 bases, leaving 10 bases between them. In germline, CDR1 is LGHNA, CDR2 YNFKEQ. The CDR3 is 14 amino acids. The chain links TRBV4-2 to TRBJ1-5; maybe TRBD1 (5 bases). The sequence derives from a human donor. The sample comprised PBMCs spiked with cells of the T cell clone KT2. CDR3 in DNA: TGTGCCAGCAGCCCGTGCAGGGACAATCAGCCCCAGCATTTT. Translating it yields CASSPCRDNQPQHF.